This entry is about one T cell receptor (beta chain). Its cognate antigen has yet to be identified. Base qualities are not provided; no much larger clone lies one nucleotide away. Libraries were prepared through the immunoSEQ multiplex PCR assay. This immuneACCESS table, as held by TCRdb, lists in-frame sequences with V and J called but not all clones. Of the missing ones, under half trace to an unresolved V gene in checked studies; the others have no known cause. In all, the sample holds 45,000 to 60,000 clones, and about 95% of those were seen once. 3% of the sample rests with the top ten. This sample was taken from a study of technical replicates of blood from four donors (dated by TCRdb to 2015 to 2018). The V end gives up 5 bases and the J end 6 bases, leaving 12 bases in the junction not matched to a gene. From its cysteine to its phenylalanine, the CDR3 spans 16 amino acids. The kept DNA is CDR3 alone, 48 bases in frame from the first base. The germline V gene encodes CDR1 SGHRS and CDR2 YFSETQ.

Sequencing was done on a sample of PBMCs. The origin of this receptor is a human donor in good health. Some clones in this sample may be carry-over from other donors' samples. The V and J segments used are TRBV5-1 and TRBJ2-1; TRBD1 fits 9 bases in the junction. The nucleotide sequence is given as TGCGCCAGCAGGCAAATACCGGGACAGGGTCCCAATGAGCAGTTCTTC. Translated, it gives CASRQIPGQGPNEQFF.